Described below is a single TCR beta chain sequence and its context. Its specificity is not known. This sample is drawn from a study of cytomegalovirus exposure and HLA in healthy donors. Whole-study findings and limits: A later analysis found first-cohort TCR clusters tended to co-occur in the 90 to 150 validation repertoires. Cytomegalovirus status, reportedly, was diagnosed with high specificity and sensitivity by the classifier.

Germline-derived CDR1 and CDR2 are MDHEN and SYDVKM. The CDR3 loop spans 13 amino acids. V was pared by 7 bases and J by 6 bases, with 16 bases between. Libraries were prepared by immunoSEQ multiplex PCR; TCRdb keeps only in-frame clonotypes and omits some of them. The data contain roughly 150,000 clones, approximately 87% of them singletons. Sequencing was carried out using PBMCs. The chain uses TRBV28 and TRBJ2-7; perhaps TRBD2 as D (6 bases). The TCR sequence derives from a woman aged 25 to 39 in good health and CMV-seronegative. The CDR3 reads CASIIHGGSEQYF. The CDR3 DNA is TGTGCCAGCATTATTCATGGGGGGAGCGAGCAGTACTTC.